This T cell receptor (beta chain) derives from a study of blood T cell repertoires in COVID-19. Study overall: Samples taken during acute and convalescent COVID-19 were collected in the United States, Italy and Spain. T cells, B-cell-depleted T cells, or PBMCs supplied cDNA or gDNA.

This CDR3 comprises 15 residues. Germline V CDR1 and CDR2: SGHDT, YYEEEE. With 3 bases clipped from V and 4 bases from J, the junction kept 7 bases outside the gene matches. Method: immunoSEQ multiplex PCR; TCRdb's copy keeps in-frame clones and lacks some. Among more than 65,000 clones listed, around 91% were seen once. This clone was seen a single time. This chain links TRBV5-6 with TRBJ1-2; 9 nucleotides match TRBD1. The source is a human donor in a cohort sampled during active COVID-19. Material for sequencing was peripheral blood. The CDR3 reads CASSSNDRGAYGYTF. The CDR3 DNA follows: TGTGCCAGCAGCTCGAATGACAGGGGGGCCTATGGCTACACCTTC. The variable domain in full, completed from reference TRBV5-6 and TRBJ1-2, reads DAGVTQSPTHLIKTRGQQVTLRCSPKSGHDTVSWYQQALGQGPQFIFQYYEEEERQRGNFPDRFSGHQFPNYSSELNVNALLLGDSALYLCASSSNDRGAYGYTFGSGTRLTVV.